The TCR beta chain under discussion was sequenced for a study of blood T cell repertoires in COVID-19. Overall study: T cells, B-cell-depleted T cells, or PBMCs provided the cDNA or gDNA that served as material.

Participants were aged about 18 to 100 years from some 24 US areas. Assignments of participants to cohorts depended upon their own reported clinical history. This clone was counted a single time. As handled by the study authors: Estimation of nucleated cell counts relied on the amplification of reference gene primers. Profiled with immunoSEQ multiplex PCR; TCRdb holds only in-frame clones, not every one. V and J calls and clone size are given by that table; D and trimming were obtained from the DNA. The repertoire holds about 270,000 clones, approximately 90% seen once, with over 2% in the top ten. The CDR3 totals 15 residues. In germline, CDR1 is SNHLY, CDR2 FYNNEI. J was trimmed by 9 bases and V by 3 bases; bases with no gene match: 6.

V is TRBV2 and J is TRBJ1-6; 9 bases are shared with TRBD1. The source is a woman aged 40 to 50 with acute COVID-19. The sequenced sample consisted of PBMCs or T cells enriched from blood (not recorded which). The CDR3 is CASSDGDRVGSPLHF. CDR3 coding DNA: TGTGCCAGCAGTGATGGGGACAGGGTTGGTTCACCCCTCCACTTT. The full variable domain, in which reference TRBV2 and TRBJ1-6 provide the parts outside the CDR3, is EPEVTQTPSHQVTQMGQEVILRCVPISNHLYFYWYRQILGQKVEFLVSFYNNEISEKSEIFDDQFSVERPDGSNFTLKIRSTKLEDSAMYFCASSDGDRVGSPLHFGNGTRLTVT.